These T cell receptor beta chains were read from a single sample in a study of blood T cell repertoires in COVID-19. Measured with immunoSEQ multiplex PCR; TCRdb has only the in-frame clones, and not every one. Of 30,000 to 45,000 clones in the sample, approximately 80% were seen once. Sequenced input: peripheral blood. Source of these receptors: a man aged 65 to 85 with acute or convalescent COVID-19. The CDR3 runs from the conserved cysteine through the conserved F or W. A D gene is named only where the DNA matches it firmly. Expanded clones get a size class; other rows say once, few or many, or leave the size out.

D: NA; J: TRBJ2-7; V: TRBV9; size: NA; CDR3: CASSVGAGGSYEQYF; DNA: TGTGCCAGCAGCGTAGGGGCAGGGGGGTCCTACGAGCAGTACTTC
D: NA; J: TRBJ1-6; V: TRBV27; size: NA; CDR3: CASSLTPGIVYNSPLHF; DNA: TGTGCCAGCAGTTTAACACCCGGGATAGTCTATAATTCACCCCTCCACTTT
D: TRBD1; J: TRBJ1-5; V: TRBV4-3; size: few; CDR3: CASSQDHGTGVSNQPQHF; DNA: TGCGCCAGCAGCCAAGATCATGGGACAGGGGTTAGCAATCAGCCCCAGCATTTT
D: TRBD1; J: TRBJ1-3; V: TRBV7-2; size: NA; CDR3: CASSLTGTGPGNTIYF; DNA: TGTGCCAGCAGCTTGACCGGGACAGGGCCTGGAAACACCATATATTTT
D: TRBD1; J: TRBJ2-2; V: TRBV5-6; size: NA; CDR3: CASSLGQGAAGELFF; DNA: TGTGCCAGCAGCTTGGGACAGGGGGCGGCCGGGGAGCTGTTTTTT
D: NA; J: TRBJ2-2; V: TRBV4-1; size: NA; CDR3: CASAGRTVNTGELFF; DNA: TGCGCCAGCGCCGGACGGACAGTGAACACCGGGGAGCTGTTTTTT
D: NA; J: TRBJ2-3; V: TRBV7-7; size: NA; CDR3: CASSLGSRSTDTQYF; DNA: TGTGCCAGCAGCTTAGGATCTAGAAGCACAGATACGCAGTATTTT
D: NA; J: TRBJ2-4; V: TRBV2; size: NA; CDR3: CASSEDRGGQAKNIQYF; DNA: TGTGCCAGCAGTGAAGATCGGGGAGGACAAGCCAAAAACATTCAGTACTTC
D: TRBD2; J: TRBJ2-1; V: TRBV30; size: NA; CDR3: CAWSSGLAGLYNEQFF; DNA: TGTGCCTGGAGTTCTGGACTAGCGGGACTTTACAATGAGCAGTTCTTC
D: TRBD2; J: TRBJ2-7; V: TRBV19; size: once; CDR3: CASSPGLATEQYF; DNA: TGTGCCAGTAGTCCCGGACTAGCAACAGAGCAGTACTTC
D: NA; J: TRBJ1-2; V: TRBV28; size: medium-sized; CDR3: CASKSFSQNGYTF; DNA: TGTGCCAGCAAAAGTTTCTCACAGAATGGCTACACCTTC
D: TRBD1; J: TRBJ1-4; V: TRBV20-1; size: few; CDR3: CSASSGGISTNEKLFF; DNA: TGCAGTGCTAGTTCAGGGGGAATCTCAACTAATGAAAAACTGTTTTTT
D: TRBD1; J: TRBJ2-1; V: TRBV7-6; size: NA; CDR3: CASSLGQGEYNEQFF; DNA: TGTGCCAGCAGCTTGGGACAGGGCGAGTACAATGAGCAGTTCTTC
D: TRBD2; J: TRBJ2-3; V: TRBV30; size: NA; CDR3: CAWVTSGSTDTQYF; DNA: TGTGCCTGGGTGACTAGCGGGAGTACAGATACGCAGTATTTT
D: NA; J: TRBJ2-2; V: TRBV6-5; size: NA; CDR3: CASSGGNTGELFF; DNA: TGTGCCAGCAGCGGGGGGAACACCGGGGAGCTGTTTTTT
D: NA; J: TRBJ1-5; V: TRBV29-1; size: once; CDR3: CSVGQAGNQPQHF; DNA: TGCAGCGTGGGACAAGCGGGCAATCAGCCCCAGCATTTT
D: NA; J: TRBJ1-5; V: TRBV27; size: NA; CDR3: CASSLFGSDQPQHF; DNA: TGTGCCAGCAGTTTATTCGGGTCGGATCAGCCCCAGCATTTT
D: NA; J: TRBJ2-1; V: TRBV4-1; size: NA; CDR3: CASSLLGSSYNEQFF; DNA: TGCGCCAGCAGCCTCCTGGGGAGCTCCTACAATGAGCAGTTCTTC
D: TRBD1; J: TRBJ2-7; V: TRBV15; size: NA; CDR3: CATSRDGTGGNKQYF; DNA: TGTGCCACCAGCAGAGACGGGACAGGGGGCAATAAGCAGTACTTC
D: TRBD1; J: TRBJ1-1; V: TRBV29-1; size: few; CDR3: CSAIGTGDTEAFF; DNA: TGCAGCGCCATAGGGACAGGGGACACTGAAGCTTTCTTT
D: NA; J: TRBJ2-7; V: TRBV18; size: NA; CDR3: CASSPRVATYEQYF; DNA: TGTGCCAGCTCACCTCGGGTGGCGACCTACGAGCAGTACTTC
D: TRBD2; J: TRBJ2-7; V: TRBV18; size: NA; CDR3: CASSLIRNIPEGLASYEQYF; DNA: TGTGCCAGCTCACTTATAAGAAATATACCGGAGGGACTAGCGTCATACGAGCAGTACTTC